The 2 T cell receptor beta chains given below trace back to one sample, sequenced in a study of cytomegalovirus exposure and HLA in healthy donors. PCR involved 60 Vbeta and 13 Jbeta primers. Sequencing was performed with immunoSEQ multiplex PCR; in TCRdb, only in-frame clones are kept and a portion is missing. The sample lists around 200,000 clones; about three quarters were seen once. The sequenced sample was PBMCs. All receptors come from a male donor in good health and CMV-seronegative.

The chain uses TRBV7-9 and TRBJ2-5; 10 bases are a match to TRBD2. Germline trimming cut 1 base from V and 2 bases from J; bases unmatched to any gene: 7. Germline values: CDR1 SEHNR, CDR2 FQNEAQ (reference sequence). This CDR3 has 17 amino acids. This chain's CDR3 is CASSLVVAGGLQETQYF. CDR3 bases: TGTGCCAGCAGCTTAGTCGTAGCGGGAGGACTACAAGAGACCCAGTACTTC.

This chain links TRBV28 with TRBJ2-5, with D maybe TRBD2 (7 bases). V dropped 6 bases and J dropped 6 bases, with 17 bases sitting between them. The CDR3 runs 14 residues. Germline V gives CDR1 MDHEN, CDR2 SYDVKM. The DNA of the CDR3 is TGTGCCAGCAGAACGACGGGGGGCCGGAAGACCCAGTACTTC. It codes for CASRTTGGRKTQYF.